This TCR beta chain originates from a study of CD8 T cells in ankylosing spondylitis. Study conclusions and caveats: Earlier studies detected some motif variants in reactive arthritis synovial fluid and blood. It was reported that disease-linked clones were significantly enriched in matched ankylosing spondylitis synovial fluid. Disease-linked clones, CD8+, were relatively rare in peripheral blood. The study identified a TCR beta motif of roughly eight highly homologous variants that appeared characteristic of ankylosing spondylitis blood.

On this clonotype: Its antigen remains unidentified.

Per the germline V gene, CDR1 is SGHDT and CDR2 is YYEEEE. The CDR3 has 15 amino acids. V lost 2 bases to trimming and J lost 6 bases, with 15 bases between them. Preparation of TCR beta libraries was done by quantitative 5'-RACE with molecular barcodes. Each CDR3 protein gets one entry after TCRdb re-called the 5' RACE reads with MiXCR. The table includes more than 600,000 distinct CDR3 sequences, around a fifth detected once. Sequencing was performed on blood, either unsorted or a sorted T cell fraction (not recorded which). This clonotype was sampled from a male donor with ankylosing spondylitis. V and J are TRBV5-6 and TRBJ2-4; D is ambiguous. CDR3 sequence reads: CASSLGRVPPNIQYF. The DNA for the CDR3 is TGTGCCAGCAGCTTAGGACGGGTACCCCCAAACATTCAGTACTTC.